This T cell receptor (beta chain) was profiled in a study of cytomegalovirus exposure and HLA in healthy donors. About this clone itself: Its matching antigen is unknown.

Amplification used 60 Vbeta primers and 13 Jbeta primers. Some clones are missing from TCRdb's copy, which holds only in-frame ones; the method was immunoSEQ multiplex PCR. Of more than 60,000 clones in the sample, around 80% are singletons; the top ten hold more than 4%. General study results and limits: As immune exposure information, only CMV serostatus was available. The study designated 150 to 200 TCR beta chains cytomegalovirus-associated. The classifier reportedly diagnosed cytomegalovirus status with high sensitivity and specificity. Earlier analysis yielded a pattern in which most TCR beta V segments were productive about 87% or about 30% of the time.

Material for sequencing was PBMCs. This receptor was identified in a woman in her 30s in good health and CMV-seronegative.

CDR3 bases: TGTGCCAGTAGTGAGTCTAGCGGGTCCTACGAGCAGTACTTC. Amino acid sequence: CASSESSGSYEQYF. This chain links TRBV19 with TRBJ2-7; TRBD2 matches 8 bases. V lost 5 bases and J lost 1; bases outside the gene matches: 4. The CDR3 totals 14 residues. Per germline, CDR1 LNHDA and CDR2 SQIVND (reference sequence).